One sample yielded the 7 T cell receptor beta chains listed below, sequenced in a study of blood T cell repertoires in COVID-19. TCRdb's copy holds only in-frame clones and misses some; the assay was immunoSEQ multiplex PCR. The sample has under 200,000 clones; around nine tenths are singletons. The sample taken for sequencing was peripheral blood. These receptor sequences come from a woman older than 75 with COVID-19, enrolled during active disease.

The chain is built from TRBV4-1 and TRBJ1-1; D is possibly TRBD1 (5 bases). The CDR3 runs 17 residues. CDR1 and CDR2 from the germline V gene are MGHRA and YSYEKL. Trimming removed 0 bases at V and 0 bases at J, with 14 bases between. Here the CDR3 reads CASSQDENRQMNTEAFF. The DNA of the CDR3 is TGCGCCAGCAGCCAAGATGAAAACAGACAGATGAACACTGAAGCTTTCTTT.

CDR3 residues: CASSFGRADEKLFF. CDR3 nucleotides: TGTGCCAGCAGCTTTGGCAGGGCGGATGAAAAACTGTTTTTT. The chain links TRBV7-9 to TRBJ1-4; a possible D gene is TRBD1 (5 bases). The CDR3 sequence is 14 residues long. V gave up 3 bases and J gave up 6 bases, with 11 bases separating them. Germline loops: CDR1 SEHNR, CDR2 FQNEAQ (reference sequence).

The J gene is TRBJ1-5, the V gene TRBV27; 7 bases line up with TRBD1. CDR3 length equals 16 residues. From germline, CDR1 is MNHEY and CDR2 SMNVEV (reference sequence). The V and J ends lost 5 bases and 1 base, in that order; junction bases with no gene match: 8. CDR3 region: CASSDGATGSNQPQHF. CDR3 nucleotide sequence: TGTGCCAGCAGTGACGGCGCGACAGGGAGCAATCAGCCCCAGCATTTT.

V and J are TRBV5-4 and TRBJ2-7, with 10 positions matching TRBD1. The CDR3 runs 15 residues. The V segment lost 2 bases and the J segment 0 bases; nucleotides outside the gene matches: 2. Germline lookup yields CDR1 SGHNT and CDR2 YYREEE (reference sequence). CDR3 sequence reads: CASSLGTGVSYEQYF. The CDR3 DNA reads TGTGCCAGCAGCTTAGGGACAGGGGTCTCCTACGAGCAGTACTTC.

CDR3 in DNA: TGTGCCAGCAGTTCGGCCAGGCCACCCCTCCACTTT. Its translation: CASSSARPPLHF. The chain combines TRBV12-3 or TRBV12-4 with TRBJ1-6; D remains unclear. V shed 4 bases and J shed 11 bases, with 9 bases lying between them. The CDR3 extends over 12 amino acids.

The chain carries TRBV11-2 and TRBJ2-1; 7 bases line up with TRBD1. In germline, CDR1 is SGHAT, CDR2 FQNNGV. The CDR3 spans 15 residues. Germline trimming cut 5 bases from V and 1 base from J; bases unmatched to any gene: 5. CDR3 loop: CASSMYRGSYNEQFF. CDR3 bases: TGTGCCAGCAGCATGTACAGGGGATCCTACAATGAGCAGTTCTTC.

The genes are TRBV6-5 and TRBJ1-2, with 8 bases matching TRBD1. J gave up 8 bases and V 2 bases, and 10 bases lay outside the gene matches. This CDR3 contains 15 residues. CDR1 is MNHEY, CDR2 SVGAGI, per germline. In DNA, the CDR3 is TGTGCCAGCAGTTACGATGGGACAGGCTTGAGAGGCTACACCTTC. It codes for CASSYDGTGLRGYTF.